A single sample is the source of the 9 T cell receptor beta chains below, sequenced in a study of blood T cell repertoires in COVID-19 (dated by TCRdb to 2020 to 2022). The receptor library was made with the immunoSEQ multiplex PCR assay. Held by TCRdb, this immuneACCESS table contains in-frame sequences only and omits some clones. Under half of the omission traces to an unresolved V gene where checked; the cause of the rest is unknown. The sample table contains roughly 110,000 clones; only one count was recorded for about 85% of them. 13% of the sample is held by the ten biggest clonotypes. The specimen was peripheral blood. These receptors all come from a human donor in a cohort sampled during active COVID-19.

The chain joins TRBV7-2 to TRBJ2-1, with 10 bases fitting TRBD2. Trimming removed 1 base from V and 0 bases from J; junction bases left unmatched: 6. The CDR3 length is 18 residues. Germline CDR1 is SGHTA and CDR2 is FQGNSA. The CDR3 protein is CASSLVGLAETSYNEQFF. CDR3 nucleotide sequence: TGTGCCAGCAGCTTAGTAGGACTAGCGGAAACCTCCTACAATGAGCAGTTCTTC. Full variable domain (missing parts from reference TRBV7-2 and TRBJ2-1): GAGVSQSPSNKVTEKGKDVELRCDPISGHTALYWYRQSLGQGLEFLIYFQGNSAPDKSGLPSDRFSAERTGGSVSTLTIQRTQQEDSAVYLCASSLVGLAETSYNEQFFGPGTRLTVL.

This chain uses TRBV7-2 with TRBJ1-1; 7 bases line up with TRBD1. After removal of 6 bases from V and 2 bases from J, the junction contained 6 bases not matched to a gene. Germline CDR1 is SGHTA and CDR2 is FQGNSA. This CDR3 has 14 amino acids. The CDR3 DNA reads TGTGCCAGCAGGGCGGACAGGTTAAACACTGAAGCTTTCTTT. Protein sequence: CASRADRLNTEAFF.

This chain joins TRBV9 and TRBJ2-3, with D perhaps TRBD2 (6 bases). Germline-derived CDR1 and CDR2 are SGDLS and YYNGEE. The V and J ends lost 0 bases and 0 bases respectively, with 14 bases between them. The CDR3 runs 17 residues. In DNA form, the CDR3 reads TGTGCCAGCAGCGTAGATGTCTGGCGGGGCAGCACAGATACGCAGTATTTT. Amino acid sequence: CASSVDVWRGSTDTQYF.

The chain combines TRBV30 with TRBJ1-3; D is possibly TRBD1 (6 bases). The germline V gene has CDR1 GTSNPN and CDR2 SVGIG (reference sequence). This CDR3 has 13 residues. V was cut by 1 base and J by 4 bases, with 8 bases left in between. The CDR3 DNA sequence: TGTGCCTGGAGTGGAGGGGGAGGAAACACCATATATTTT. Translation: CAWSGGGGNTIYF.

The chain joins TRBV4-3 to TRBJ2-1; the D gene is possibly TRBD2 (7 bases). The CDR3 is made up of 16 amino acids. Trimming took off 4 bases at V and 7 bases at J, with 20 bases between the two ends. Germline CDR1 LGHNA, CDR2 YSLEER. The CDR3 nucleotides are TGCGCCAGCAGCCCCACAGAGGGGGGGGCTAGGAATGAGCAGTTCTTC. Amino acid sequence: CASSPTEGGARNEQFF.

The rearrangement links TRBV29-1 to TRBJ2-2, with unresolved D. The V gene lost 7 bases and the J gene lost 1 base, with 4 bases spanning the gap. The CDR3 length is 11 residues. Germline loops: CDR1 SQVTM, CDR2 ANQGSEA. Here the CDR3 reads CSAVNTGELFF. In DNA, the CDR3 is TGCAGCGCCGTGAACACCGGGGAGCTGTTTTTT.

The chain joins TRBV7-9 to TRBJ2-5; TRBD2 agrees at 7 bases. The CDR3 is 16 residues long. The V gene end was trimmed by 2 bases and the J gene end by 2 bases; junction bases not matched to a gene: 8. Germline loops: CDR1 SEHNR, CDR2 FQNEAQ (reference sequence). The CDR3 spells CASSLWGSGPQETQYF. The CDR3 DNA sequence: TGTGCCAGCAGCTTATGGGGTAGCGGGCCTCAAGAGACCCAGTACTTC.

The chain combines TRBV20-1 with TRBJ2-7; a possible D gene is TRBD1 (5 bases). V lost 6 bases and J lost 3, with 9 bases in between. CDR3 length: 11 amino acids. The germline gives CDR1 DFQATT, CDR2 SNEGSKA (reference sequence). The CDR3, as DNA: TGCAGTGCCCCGACAGTCTACGAGCAGTACTTC. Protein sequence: CSAPTVYEQYF.

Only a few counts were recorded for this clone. The DNA of the CDR3 is TGTGCCAGCAGCAACCTAGCGGGGGGCGACAATGAGCAGTTCTTC. Its protein is CASSNLAGGDNEQFF. The rearrangement links TRBV9 to TRBJ2-1; 11 bases line up with TRBD2. After removal of 4 bases from V and 5 bases from J, the junction contained 5 bases not matched to a gene. Germline CDR1 and CDR2: SGDLS and YYNGEE. The CDR3 covers 15 residues.